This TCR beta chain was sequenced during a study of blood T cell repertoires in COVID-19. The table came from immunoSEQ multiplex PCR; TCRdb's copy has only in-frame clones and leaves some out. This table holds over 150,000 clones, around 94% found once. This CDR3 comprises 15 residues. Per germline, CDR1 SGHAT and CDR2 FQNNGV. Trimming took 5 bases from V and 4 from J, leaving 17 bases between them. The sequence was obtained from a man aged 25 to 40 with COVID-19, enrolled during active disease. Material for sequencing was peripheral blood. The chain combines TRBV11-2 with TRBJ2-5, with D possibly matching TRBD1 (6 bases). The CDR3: CASSQTGSGAETQYF. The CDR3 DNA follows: TGTGCCAGCAGCCAAACAGGGTCGGGCGCAGAGACCCAGTACTTC. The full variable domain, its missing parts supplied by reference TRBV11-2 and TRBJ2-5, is EAGVAQSPRYKIIEKRQSVAFWCNPISGHATLYWYQQILGQGPKLLIQFQNNGVVDDSQLPKDRFSAERLKGVDSTLKIQPAKLEDSAVYLCASSQTGSGAETQYFGPGTRLLVL.